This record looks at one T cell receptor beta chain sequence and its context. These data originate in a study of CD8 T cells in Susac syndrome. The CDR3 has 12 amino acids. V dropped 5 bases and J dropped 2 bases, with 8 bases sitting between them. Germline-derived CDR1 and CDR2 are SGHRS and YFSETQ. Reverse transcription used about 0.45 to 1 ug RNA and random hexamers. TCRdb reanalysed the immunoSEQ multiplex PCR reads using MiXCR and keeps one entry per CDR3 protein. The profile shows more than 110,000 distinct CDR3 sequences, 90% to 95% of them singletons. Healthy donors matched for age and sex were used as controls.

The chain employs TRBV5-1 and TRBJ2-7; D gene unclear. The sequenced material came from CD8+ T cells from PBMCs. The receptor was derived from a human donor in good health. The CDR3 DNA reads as TGCGCCAGCAGACTGGACCCCTACGAGCAGTACTTC. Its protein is CASRLDPYEQYF. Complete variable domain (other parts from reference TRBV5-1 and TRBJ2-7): KAGVTQTPRYLIKTRGQQVTLSCSPISGHRSVSWYQQTPGQGLQFLFEYFSETQRNKGNFPGRFSGRQFSNSRSEMNVSTLELGDSALYLCASRLDPYEQYFGPGTRLTVT.